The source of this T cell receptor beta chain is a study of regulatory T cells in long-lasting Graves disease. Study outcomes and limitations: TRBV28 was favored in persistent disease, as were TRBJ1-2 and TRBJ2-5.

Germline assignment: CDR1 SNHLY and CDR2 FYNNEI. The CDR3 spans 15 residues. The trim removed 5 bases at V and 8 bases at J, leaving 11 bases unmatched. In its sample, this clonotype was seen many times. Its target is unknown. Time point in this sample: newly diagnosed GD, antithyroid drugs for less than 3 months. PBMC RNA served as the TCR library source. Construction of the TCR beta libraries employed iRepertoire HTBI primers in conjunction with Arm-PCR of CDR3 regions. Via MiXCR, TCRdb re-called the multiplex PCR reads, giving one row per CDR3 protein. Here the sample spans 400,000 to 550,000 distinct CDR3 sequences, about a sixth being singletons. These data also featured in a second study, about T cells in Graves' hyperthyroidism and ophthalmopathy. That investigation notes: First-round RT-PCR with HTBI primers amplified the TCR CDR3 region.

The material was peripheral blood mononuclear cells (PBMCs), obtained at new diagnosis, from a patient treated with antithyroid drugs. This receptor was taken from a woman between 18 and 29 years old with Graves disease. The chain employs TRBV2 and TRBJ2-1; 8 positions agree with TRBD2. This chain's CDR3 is CASSKLSGKVDEQFF. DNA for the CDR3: TGTGCCAGCAGTAAACTTAGCGGGAAAGTCGATGAGCAGTTCTTC.